This is a list of T cell receptor beta chains from one sample in a study of shared clonotypes between healthy human individuals. Sequencing was performed with immunoSEQ multiplex PCR; in TCRdb, only in-frame clones are kept and a portion is missing. The sample records hundreds of thousands of clones, around 70% being singletons. The sequencing sample was made of memory CD4+ T cells sorted from blood. All receptors derive from a young man in good health. Each CDR3 is given with its conserved first and last residue. A D gene is named only where the DNA matches it firmly.

>NA|TRBV2|TRBJ2-7
CASSPRDNTHEQYF
>NA|TRBV27|TRBJ2-7
CASSYSGLSYEQYF
>TRBD1|TRBV10-3|TRBJ1-3
CAITLSADRGNTIYF
>NA|TRBV11-3|TRBJ2-1
CASSSTGSNEQFF
>NA|TRBV5-5|TRBJ2-5
CASSPTGLETQYF
>NA|TRBV27|TRBJ1-5
CASSLRRVGNQPQHF
>TRBD1|TRBV7-8|TRBJ1-2
CASSLAPAGGGYTF
>NA|TRBV20-1|TRBJ2-7
CSASLLGRTVF
>NA|TRBV6-1|TRBJ2-7
CASSPLTRWSYEQYF
>NA|TRBV28|TRBJ2-3
CASSPPRYTQYF
>TRBD1|TRBV20-1|TRBJ2-7
CSADREDEQYF
>TRBD1|TRBV5-5|TRBJ1-1
CASSLAGGGTEAFF
>TRBD2|TRBV4-1|TRBJ2-2
CASSQGGLAGVGTGELFF
>NA|TRBV27|TRBJ2-5
CASRPEGYQETQYF
>NA|TRBV18|TRBJ2-2
CASSPGPTNTGELFF
>NA|TRBV19|TRBJ2-2
CASSFRSKMDTGELFF
>TRBD1|TRBV25-1|TRBJ2-3
CASSATPGTDLMNTQYF
>NA|TRBV30|TRBJ2-1
CAWNGPTRTNEQFF
>NA|TRBV25-1|TRBJ2-3
CASSKTGLGTDTQYF
>TRBD2|TRBV18|TRBJ2-7
CASHTGTTNEQYF
>TRBD2|TRBV29-1|TRBJ2-5
CSFAGTSGGTETQYF
>TRBD1|TRBV7-9|TRBJ2-3
CASSPGQLTDTQYF
>NA|TRBV29-1|TRBJ2-3
CSVGTSTDTQYF
>TRBD1|TRBV6-1|TRBJ2-7
CASSERGQVYEQYF
>TRBD2|TRBV5-6|TRBJ2-3
CASSFGGEGDTQYF
>TRBD1|TRBV6-5|TRBJ1-2
CASRKQTDRDGGYTF
>TRBD2|TRBV11-2|TRBJ2-7
CASSSRLAGGYEQYF
>NA|TRBV28|TRBJ1-3
CASSLRIDSGNTIYF
>NA|TRBV4-3|TRBJ2-3
CASSQDFGSDTQYF
>TRBD1|TRBV5-1|TRBJ2-7
CASSSGQATYEQYF